Listed here are 4 T cell receptor beta chains from one sample, sequenced in a study of cytomegalovirus exposure and HLA in healthy donors. Generated by immunoSEQ multiplex PCR, the TCRdb table keeps only in-frame clones and is missing some. The repertoire has 68,000 or so clones, 70% to 90% of them found once; the top ten carry 0.95% to 1.5%. The specimen sequenced was PBMCs. These receptors were collected from a woman between 18 and 29 years old in good health and CMV-seronegative.

The rearrangement uses TRBV2 and TRBJ1-2; TRBD1 is a possible D gene (6 bases). In germline, CDR1 is SNHLY, CDR2 FYNNEI. V gave up 5 bases and J gave up 0 bases, with 10 bases separating them. The CDR3 length is 14 residues. CDR3 sequence reads: CASSHRETNYGYTF. The CDR3 coding sequence is TGTGCCAGCAGTCACAGGGAGACTAACTATGGCTACACCTTC.

The chain has TRBV5-6 and TRBJ1-2; 10 bases fit TRBD1. Per germline, CDR1 SGHDT and CDR2 YYEEEE. V lost 2 bases to trimming and J lost 4 bases; unmatched junction nucleotides: 5. The CDR3 covers 15 residues. The CDR3 DNA follows: TGTGCCAGCAGCTTTGGACAGGGGGGTAGCTATGGCTACACCTTC. Its protein is CASSFGQGGSYGYTF.

The chain links TRBV5-1 to TRBJ2-3; unclear D gene. Germline-derived CDR1 and CDR2 are SGHRS and YFSETQ. The CDR3 runs to 15 residues. V was shortened by 0 bases and J by 0 bases, with 8 bases between the two germline ends. Written as DNA, the CDR3 is TGCGCCAGCAGCTTGGCGAGCGCGAGCACAGATACGCAGTATTTT. As protein: CASSLASASTDTQYF.

The chain joins TRBV7-6 to TRBJ1-1; D is possibly TRBD1 (5 bases). The CDR3 consists of 15 residues. Germline V gene lookup returns CDR1 SGHVS and CDR2 FNYEAQ. V was clipped by 4 bases and J by 1 base, with 13 bases between them. Here the CDR3 reads CASSSVAGSNTEAFF. The CDR3 DNA follows: TGTGCCAGCAGCTCTGTTGCAGGGTCGAACACTGAAGCTTTCTTT. The entire variable domain, with the rest obtained from reference TRBV7-6 and TRBJ1-1, is as follows: GAGVSQSPRYKVTKRGQDVALRCDPISGHVSLYWYRQALGQGPEFLTYFNYEAQQDKSGLPNDRFSAERPEGSISTLTIQRTEQRDSAMYRCASSSVAGSNTEAFFGQGTRLTVV.